This T cell receptor beta chain originates from a study of T cell responses to AZD1222 COVID-19 vaccine. CDR3 size: 13 residues. CDR1 and CDR2 (germline): MGHRA, YSYEKL. The V end lost 3 bases, the J end lost 8 bases, and 8 bases lay between the germline ends. A word on this clone: What it binds is not known.

The study, taken as a whole, reports: Spike-specific TCR breadth rose after two AZD1222 doses, and depth rose as well. A mostly white British donor set with more females was recruited, and clonal diversity was possibly underestimated. Reportedly, nearly half of unique spike TCRs recognized epitopes outside B.1.351/B.1.1.7 mutations.

Assay: immunoSEQ multiplex PCR; the TCRdb copy retains only in-frame clones and omits some. The sample carries about 100,000 clones, roughly 86% recorded once. V is TRBV4-1 and J is TRBJ1-6; D is ambiguous. Sequencing was performed on peripheral blood, taken 28 days after the second AZD1222 dose. The sequence was obtained from an adult who received the AZD1222 COVID-19 vaccine. CDR3 in amino acids: CASSQPFDSPLHF. In DNA, the CDR3 is TGCGCCAGCAGCCAGCCCTTTGATTCACCCCTCCACTTT.